Below are 23 T cell receptor beta chains sequenced from a single sample in a study of shared clonotypes between healthy human individuals. Repertoires were generated with immunoSEQ multiplex PCR, while TCRdb's copy carries only in-frame clones and drops some. The table includes about 510,000 clones, about 75% detected once. Input material: PBMCs. These receptors were taken from a woman between 35 and 50 years old in good health. Some clones in this sample may be carry-over from other donors' samples.

J is TRBJ2-1 and V is TRBV5-6; 8 positions agree with TRBD1. The germline V gene has CDR1 SGHDT and CDR2 YYEEEE. CDR3 length: 16 residues. J was trimmed by 2 bases and V by 0 bases; bases with no gene match: 4. The CDR3 DNA reads TGTGCCAGCAGCTTGGGGACAGGGACCCCCTACAATGAGCAGTTCTTC. Translation gives CASSLGTGTPYNEQFF.

As regards this clone: This sample also contains other DNA sequences that code for the same CDR3. This rearrangement joins TRBV7-9 to TRBJ2-3; 8 nucleotides agree with TRBD1. This CDR3 has 15 residues. V was pared by 5 bases and J by 4 bases, with 8 bases of the junction left unmatched. In germline, CDR1 is SEHNR, CDR2 FQNEAQ (reference sequence). The CDR3 coding sequence is TGTGCCAGCAGCCCAACAGGGGGTCTCGCAGATACGCAGTATTTT. Translating gives CASSPTGGLADTQYF.

The DNA of the CDR3 is TGTGCCAGCAGCCCGGGGGACAGTCAGTACACTGAAGCTTTCTTT. It is translated as CASSPGDSQYTEAFF. The chain carries TRBV7-9 and TRBJ1-1; 7 bases are a match to TRBD1. This CDR3 is 15 amino acids long. In germline, CDR1 is SEHNR, CDR2 FQNEAQ (reference sequence). J gave up 3 bases and V 5 bases, and 9 bases lay outside the gene matches.

The CDR3 sequence is CASSLFLGLVPISNQPQHF. CDR3 DNA: TGTGCCAGCAGTTTATTTTTGGGCCTCGTGCCAATTAGCAATCAGCCCCAGCATTTT. The J gene is TRBJ1-5, the V gene TRBV27, with unresolved D. The V and J ends lost 1 base and 0 bases respectively, with 19 bases between them. This CDR3 region has 19 residues. The germline V gene has CDR1 MNHEY and CDR2 SMNVEV (reference sequence).

The chain uses TRBV2 and TRBJ1-3; D not certain. V was trimmed by 6 bases and J by 0 bases, leaving 12 bases between them. This CDR3 contains 15 residues. The germline V gene has CDR1 SNHLY and CDR2 FYNNEI. CDR3: CASRVAAISGNTIYF. CDR3 bases: TGTGCCAGCAGGGTCGCAGCGATCTCTGGAAACACCATATATTTT. Together with reference TRBV2 and TRBJ1-3, the CDR3 gives the full variable domain: EPEVTQTPSHQVTQMGQEVILRCVPISNHLYFYWYRQILGQKVEFLVSFYNNEISEKSEIFDDQFSVERPDGSNFTLKIRSTKLEDSAMYFCASRVAAISGNTIYFGEGSWLTVV.

The chain carries TRBV2 and TRBJ1-5; possible D gene TRBD1, 5 bases. The CDR3 has 14 amino acids. Between the trimmed V and J ends, which lost 3 bases and 0 bases, there was a span of 6 bases. CDR1 SNHLY and CDR2 FYNNEI come from the germline V gene. The CDR3 DNA reads TGTGCCAGCAGTGAGACAGATAGCAATCAGCCCCAGCATTTT. This translates into CASSETDSNQPQHF.

V and J are TRBV18 and TRBJ1-1, with D perhaps matching TRBD1 (5 bases). Germline V gene sequence: CDR1 KGHSH, CDR2 LQKENI. CDR3 length: 18 amino acids. V gave up 3 bases and J gave up 6 bases, with 26 bases separating them. CDR3 in DNA: TGTGCCAGCTCACCGGTTATTGGCCTAACGGGCCGGGACGCTGAAGCTTTCTTT. It specifies CASSPVIGLTGRDAEAFF.

With respect to this clone: Possible read error: a much larger clone is one base away. Within the sample, other DNA sequences also encode this same CDR3. V and J are TRBV28 and TRBJ2-3; 15 nucleotides align to TRBD2. The CDR3 has 18 residues. CDR1 is MDHEN, CDR2 SYDVKM, per germline. CDR3 in DNA: TGCGCCAGCAGTTTAGCCGAGGGACTAGCGGGAGGTGCAGATACGCAGTATTTT. It is translated as CASSLAEGLAGGADTQYF.

The chain couples TRBV10-3 to TRBJ2-2; TRBD1 is a possible D gene (6 bases). Germline CDR1 ENHRY, CDR2 SYGVKD. Deletions cut 5 bases from V and 4 bases from J, with 14 bases between. The CDR3 is 15 amino acids. The CDR3 here is CAISNGQGSTGELFF. The CDR3 DNA follows: TGTGCCATCAGTAACGGGCAGGGGAGCACCGGGGAGCTGTTTTTT.

This sequence joins TRBV4-1 and TRBJ2-3; 8 bases are a match to TRBD2. After removal of 6 bases from V and 5 bases from J, the junction contained 10 bases not matched to a gene. The germline V gene encodes CDR1 MGHRA and CDR2 YSYEKL. The CDR3 totals 15 residues. CDR3 amino acids: CASRRTSTQVDTQYF. CDR3 bases: TGCGCCAGCAGGCGGACTAGCACTCAGGTAGATACGCAGTATTTT.

V is TRBV7-2 and J is TRBJ2-5; TRBD2 is a possible D gene (6 bases). This CDR3 is built from 14 residues. The V gene's germline CDR1 is SGHTA and CDR2 FQGNSA. V dropped 3 bases and J dropped 11 bases, with 19 bases sitting between them. The CDR3 sequence is CASSFSPSSAEQYF. The CDR3 bases are TGTGCCAGCAGCTTTTCTCCTTCTAGCGCGGAGCAGTACTTC.

This sequence joins TRBV10-1 and TRBJ2-7, with 9 bases fitting TRBD1. This CDR3 has 15 residues. Germline CDR1 is WNHNN and CDR2 is SYGVQD (reference sequence). With 0 bases clipped from V and 5 bases from J, the junction kept 5 bases outside the gene matches. The DNA of the CDR3 is TGCGCCAGCAGTGAGTCCCTTGGGACAGGGCACGAGCAGTACTTC. Translating it yields CASSESLGTGHEQYF.

The V and J genes are TRBV27 and TRBJ2-3; TRBD2 aligns across 8 bases. Germline CDR1 is MNHEY and CDR2 is SMNVEV (reference sequence). The V gene end was trimmed by 6 bases and the J gene end by 1 base; junction bases not matched to a gene: 6. The CDR3 covers 15 residues. The CDR3 spells CASRKLAARTDTQYF. CDR3 sequence (DNA): TGTGCCAGCAGAAAACTAGCGGCCCGCACAGATACGCAGTATTTT.

The V and J genes are TRBV11-2 and TRBJ2-1; tentative D call: TRBD2 (6 bases). The V gene's germline CDR1 is SGHAT and CDR2 FQNNGV. This CDR3 is built from 14 residues. Trimming took off 1 base at V and 6 bases at J, with 10 bases between the two ends. This CDR3 is CASSLVAASNEQFF. DNA of the CDR3: TGTGCCAGCAGCTTAGTAGCGGCCTCCAATGAGCAGTTCTTC. Full variable domain (rest looked up from reference TRBV11-2 and TRBJ2-1): EAGVAQSPRYKIIEKRQSVAFWCNPISGHATLYWYQQILGQGPKLLIQFQNNGVVDDSQLPKDRFSAERLKGVDSTLKIQPAKLEDSAVYLCASSLVAASNEQFFGPGTRLTVL.

This chain links TRBV19 with TRBJ1-2, with no clear D. V lost 3 bases to trimming and J lost 1 base, with 15 bases between them. CDR1 LNHDA and CDR2 SQIVND come from the germline V gene (reference sequence). The CDR3 totals 16 residues. The CDR3 region has the DNA TGTGCCAGTAGTATTTGGGTTTTTCGGGATAACTATGGCTACACCTTC. Its translation is CASSIWVFRDNYGYTF.

Only one count was recorded for this clone. The genes are TRBV11-1 and TRBJ2-2, with D perhaps TRBD1 (5 bases). V shed 6 bases and J shed 4 bases, with 9 bases lying between them. Germline V gene sequence: CDR1 SGHAT, CDR2 FQDESV (reference sequence). The CDR3 is 13 residues long. CDR3 coding DNA: TGTGCCAGCAGTTTCCAGGGCACCGGGGAGCTGTTTTTT. This gives the protein CASSFQGTGELFF.

In its sample, this clone was seen many times. This chain connects TRBV6-1 to TRBJ2-5; either TRBD1 or TRBD2 may fit D (5 bases each). CDR3 size: 14 residues. The V gene's germline CDR1 is MNHNS and CDR2 SASEGT. V lost 6 bases and J 13 bases, leaving 24 bases between the germline ends. The DNA of the CDR3 is TGTGCCAGCAGCTCGGGGCTGGAAACTTATGAGCTGTACTTC. This translates into CASSSGLETYELYF.

Points on this clone: The sample holds other DNA sequences that translate to the same CDR3. The chain has TRBV11-2 and TRBJ2-7; D not certain. Trimming took off 9 bases at V and 4 bases at J, with 19 bases between the two ends. This CDR3 comprises 14 residues. Germline-derived CDR1 and CDR2 are SGHAT and FQNNGV. CDR3: CASSTTGEGYEQYF. Written as DNA, the CDR3 is TGTGCCAGTAGTACGACTGGCGAAGGTTACGAGCAGTACTTC.

This clone has a single count. This chain connects TRBV7-9 to TRBJ2-4, with 7 bases matching TRBD1. V shed 1 base, J shed 1 base, and the junction held 4 bases outside the gene matches. CDR1 is SEHNR, CDR2 FQNEAQ, per germline (reference sequence). The CDR3 has 16 amino acids. The CDR3 is CASSLGRGTAKNIQYF. DNA of the CDR3: TGTGCCAGCAGCTTAGGCAGGGGGACGGCCAAAAACATTCAGTACTTC. The full variable domain, its missing parts supplied by reference TRBV7-9 and TRBJ2-4, is DTGVSQNPRHKITKRGQNVTFRCDPISEHNRLYWYRQTLGQGPEFLTYFQNEAQLEKSRLLSDRFSAERPKGSFSTLEIQRTEQGDSAMYLCASSLGRGTAKNIQYFGAGTRLSVL.

The chain carries TRBV4-2 and TRBJ2-4, with TRBD1 matching over 7 bases. CDR1 is LGHNA, CDR2 YNFKEQ, per germline. Trimming cost V 0 bases and J 8 bases; bases outside gene matches: 7. CDR3 length: 15 amino acids. DNA of the CDR3: TGTGCCAGCAGCCAAGAGCTAGCAGGGGGATACATTCAGTACTTC. Its protein product is CASSQELAGGYIQYF.

The rearrangement links TRBV18 to TRBJ2-7; 8 positions agree with TRBD1. Germline assignment: CDR1 KGHSH and CDR2 LQKENI. The CDR3 runs to 16 residues. With V trimmed by 2 bases and J by 6 bases, 12 bases remained unmatched. The DNA for the CDR3 is TGTGCCAGCTCACCAGTTTCGGACAGGGCGACCTTCGAGCAGTACTTC. The encoded protein is CASSPVSDRATFEQYF.

About this clone: Possible read error: a much larger clone is one base away. The chain has TRBV28 and TRBJ2-1; D not resolved. The CDR3 sequence is 13 residues long. Trimming cost V 7 bases and J 0 bases, with 7 bases left between them. Germline V lookup: CDR1 MDHEN, CDR2 SYDVKM. In nucleotides, the CDR3 is TGTGCCAGCACAGGCAGCTCCTACAATGAGCAGTTCTTC. Translation gives CASTGSSYNEQFF.

This clone has only one observation. The chain recombines TRBV28 with TRBJ2-7, with 8 bases lining up with TRBD2. Germline V gene lookup returns CDR1 MDHEN and CDR2 SYDVKM. V trimming: 4 bases; J trimming: 6 bases; junction bases outside the gene matches: 14. CDR3 length: 16 residues. The CDR3 region is CASSSHRKAGGFEQYF. The CDR3 DNA follows: TGTGCCAGCAGTTCTCATAGGAAGGCGGGAGGATTCGAGCAGTACTTC.